The rows below give T cell receptor beta chains drawn from one sample of a study of blood T cell repertoires in COVID-19. TCRdb keeps only in-frame clones here, not all; method: immunoSEQ multiplex PCR. Of under 95,000 clones in the sample, around 86% are singletons; the top ten hold about 5%. Sequencing used peripheral blood. The receptors derive from a man aged 40-49 years with acute or convalescent COVID-19. The CDR3 runs from the conserved cysteine through the conserved F or W. The order of the fields is clone size, V gene, J gene, D gene, CDR3 protein, CDR3 DNA. The D gene is left open where the match is weak. Expanded clones are given a class, and other clones once, few, many or no size at all.

.	TRBV6-5	TRBJ1-1	TRBD1	CASSYRDRGLATEAFF	TGTGCCAGCAGTTACCGGGACAGGGGGCTTGCCACTGAAGCTTTCTTT
few	TRBV7-2	TRBJ1-1	.	CASSHGGNTEAFF	TGTGCCAGCAGCCACGGTGGGAACACTGAAGCTTTCTTT
.	TRBV7-8	TRBJ2-1	TRBD2	CASSRAAGRGGDNEQFF	TGTGCCAGCAGCCGAGCCGCTGGACGTGGGGGGGACAATGAGCAGTTCTTC
.	TRBV27	TRBJ1-6	TRBD1	CASSFLGGQGGSPLHF	TGTGCCAGCAGTTTCCTGGGGGGACAGGGGGGCTCACCCCTCCACTTT
.	TRBV19	TRBJ1-1	TRBD1	CASSIWTGGRSGRTEAFF	TGTGCCAGTAGTATTTGGACAGGGGGAAGGAGTGGTCGGACTGAAGCTTTCTTT
.	TRBV6-2/TRBV6-3	TRBJ1-2	.	CASTPRSGNGYTF	TGTGCCAGCACCCCCCGATCAGGGAACGGCTACACCTTC
.	TRBV2	TRBJ2-2	TRBD1	CASGAGTGGHGELFF	TGTGCCAGCGGGGCAGGGACAGGGGGTCACGGGGAGCTGTTTTTT
.	TRBV30	TRBJ1-3	.	CAWSPPGTGNTIYF	TGTGCCTGGAGTCCCCCCGGGACTGGAAACACCATATATTTT
.	TRBV4-1	TRBJ1-1	.	CASSTQRQGRNTEAFF	TGCGCCAGCAGCACCCAACGCCAGGGAAGGAACACTGAAGCTTTCTTT
.	TRBV15	TRBJ1-1	.	CATSRDARQNEAFF	TGTGCCACCAGCAGAGATGCAAGACAGAATGAAGCTTTCTTT
.	TRBV11-3	TRBJ2-7	.	CASSLQTGNEQYF	TGTGCCAGCAGCTTACAAACAGGGAACGAGCAGTACTTC
.	TRBV19	TRBJ1-5	TRBD1	CATTTGGWDQPQHF	TGTGCCACAACAACAGGGGGGTGGGATCAGCCCCAGCATTTT
once	TRBV25-1	TRBJ1-5	TRBD1	CASSPTGASNQPQHF	TGTGCCAGCAGCCCGACAGGGGCGAGCAATCAGCCCCAGCATTTT
.	TRBV9	TRBJ2-5	TRBD1	CASSQDRVEETQYF	TGTGCCAGCAGCCAGGACAGGGTTGAGGAGACCCAGTACTTC
.	TRBV9	TRBJ2-1	TRBD2	CASSVTGLAGNEQFF	TGTGCCAGCAGCGTGACGGGACTAGCGGGGAATGAGCAGTTCTTC
.	TRBV9	TRBJ2-1	.	CASSANPRRVAGSSYNEQFF	TGTGCCAGCAGCGCCAACCCCCGCCGAGTGGCGGGGAGCTCCTACAATGAGCAGTTCTTC
.	TRBV5-5	TRBJ1-3	.	CASSLSIRGTGNTIYF	TGTGCCAGCAGCTTGAGTATCCGGGGAACTGGAAACACCATATATTTT